The rows below give T cell receptor beta chains drawn from one sample of a study of persistence of HIV-infected CD4 T cells. Clones were sequenced by immunoSEQ multiplex PCR, and TCRdb holds only the in-frame ones, with some missing. This sample has several thousand clones; more than 70% occur once, and the top ten carry about 2%. These receptors have no known antigen. Sequences were derived from CD4+ T cells sorted from PBMCs after approximately 19-hour stimulation, sampled from a patient who received antiretroviral therapy. The source of these receptors is an adult woman with HIV who was CMV-seropositive. CDR3s include the opening cysteine and the closing phenylalanine or tryptophan. A D gene is named only where the DNA matches it firmly. Clone size is not always given. Where it is, it says once, few, many or a class for expanded clones.

NA	NA	TRBV23-1	TRBJ1-2	CASSQHLQEGGNYGYTF	TGCGCCAGCAGTCAACACCTTCAGGAGGGGGGTAACTATGGCTACACCTTC
TRBD1	NA	TRBV6-5	TRBJ1-5	CASSKGQGASQPQHF	TGTGCCAGCAGTAAGGGACAGGGGGCATCTCAGCCCCAGCATTTT
TRBD1	NA	TRBV28	TRBJ2-1	CASRPTTGESYNEQFF	TGTGCCAGCAGACCAACGACAGGGGAATCCTACAATGAGCAGTTCTTC
NA	NA	TRBV27	TRBJ2-3	CATKAAGGTDTQYF	TGTGCCACCAAGGCGGCAGGGGGCACAGATACGCAGTATTTT
NA	NA	TRBV28	TRBJ1-1	CASGPGPSRGEAFF	TGTGCCAGCGGCCCGGGACCGTCCCGCGGTGAAGCTTTCTTT
TRBD1	few	TRBV11-3	TRBJ1-3	CASSPGQGPGNTIYF	TGTGCCAGCAGCCCCGGACAGGGTCCTGGAAACACCATATATTTT
TRBD1	once	TRBV6-5	TRBJ1-3	CASSMTGLVTDTIYF	TGTGCCAGCAGCATGACAGGGCTTGTAACGGACACCATATATTTT
NA	NA	TRBV5-1	TRBJ2-3	CASSSGRSTDTQYF	TGCGCCAGCAGCTCGGGACGAAGCACAGATACGCAGTATTTT
TRBD1	NA	TRBV24-1	TRBJ2-2	CATGYRTGNTGELFF	TGTGCCACCGGGTACAGGACAGGGAACACCGGGGAGCTGTTTTTT
NA	NA	TRBV7-9	TRBJ2-1	CASSSQGYEQFF	TGTGCCAGCAGCTCACAGGGTTATGAGCAGTTCTTC
TRBD2	NA	TRBV23-1	TRBJ2-1	CASSQSPLAGKGSNEQFF	TGCGCCAGCAGTCAATCCCCTCTAGCGGGAAAAGGGAGCAATGAGCAGTTCTTC
NA	NA	TRBV4-3	TRBJ1-1	CASSPDRHTEAFF	TGCGCCAGCAGCCCTGACAGACACACTGAAGCTTTCTTT
NA	NA	TRBV3-1/TRBV3-2	TRBJ2-6	CASSQVIGYSGANVLTF	TGTGCCAGCAGCCAAGTGATAGGGTACTCTGGGGCCAACGTCCTGACTTTC
TRBD1	NA	TRBV7-3	TRBJ2-7	CASSLPTKDRARYEQYF	TGTGCCAGCAGCCTCCCAACCAAAGACAGGGCCCGTTACGAGCAGTACTTC
TRBD1	NA	TRBV15	TRBJ1-5	CATSPRQGYQPQHF	TGTGCCACCAGCCCCCGACAGGGCTATCAGCCCCAGCATTTT
NA	NA	TRBV5-6	TRBJ2-1	CASSRLSEQFF	TGTGCCAGCAGCCGCCTCAGTGAGCAGTTCTTC
TRBD1	few	TRBV7-6	TRBJ1-4	CASSQGARGIEKLFF	TGTGCCAGCAGCCAGGGGGCGCGTGGGATTGAAAAACTGTTTTTT
NA	NA	TRBV2	TRBJ1-6	CASFRGQFGNSPLHF	TGTGCCAGCTTCCGGGGACAATTTGGTAATTCACCCCTCCACTTT
NA	NA	TRBV27	TRBJ2-7	CASSLSSFTGPSYEQYF	TGTGCCAGCAGTTTATCGAGTTTCACAGGGCCCTCCTACGAGCAGTACTTC
NA	NA	TRBV24-1	TRBJ2-3	CATRGFSTDTQYF	TGTGCCACCAGGGGCTTTAGCACAGATACGCAGTATTTT
NA	NA	TRBV7-2	TRBJ2-7	CASSLALRNYEQYF	TGTGCCAGCAGCTTAGCCCTTAGGAACTACGAGCAGTACTTC
NA	NA	TRBV19	TRBJ2-1	CASSTTGTASYNEQFF	TGTGCCAGTAGTACGACCGGGACTGCCTCCTACAATGAGCAGTTCTTC